The 6 T cell receptor beta chains below were found in one sample sequenced in a study of OX40 agonist ivuxolimab in advanced cancers. TCRdb's table, derived via immunoSEQ multiplex PCR, lists solely in-frame clones and lacks some. The sample carries about 69,000 clones, 80% to 90% recorded once. Specimen: CD4+ or CD8+ T cells sorted from blood, collected in a trial of the OX40 agonist ivuxolimab. The receptors shown here come from an adult with an advanced solid tumor such as melanoma, head and neck, liver or kidney cancer.

The chain carries TRBV9 and TRBJ2-1; 10 bases fit TRBD2. Per the germline V gene, CDR1 is SGDLS and CDR2 is YYNGEE. With 4 bases clipped from V and 3 bases from J, the junction kept 4 bases outside the gene matches. The CDR3 runs to 15 residues. The CDR3 DNA reads TGTGCCAGCAGCTCCGGGACTAGCGACTACAATGAGCAGTTCTTC. Translation gives CASSSGTSDYNEQFF.

The genes are TRBV11-2 and TRBJ2-1; TRBD2 aligns across 7 bases. The junction had 13 bases not matched to a gene; V was cut back by 6 bases and J by 5 bases. This CDR3 region has 16 residues. The V gene's germline CDR1 is SGHAT and CDR2 FQNNGV. As DNA, the CDR3 is TGTGCCAGCAGTCCCGAGCTGGGACTACTTAACAATGAGCAGTTCTTC. It yields the protein CASSPELGLLNNEQFF.

This CDR3 is CASSFEGGTEAFF. The DNA of the CDR3 is TGTGCCAGCAGCTTCGAGGGGGGCACTGAAGCTTTCTTT. The V gene is TRBV7-9, the J gene TRBJ1-1, with D possibly TRBD1 on 6 matching bases. V shed 3 bases and J shed 4 bases, with 9 bases lying between them. The CDR3 covers 13 residues. CDR1 and CDR2 (germline): SEHNR, FQNEAQ (reference sequence).

V is TRBV7-2 and J is TRBJ1-2; a weak D match, TRBD1 (5 bases). The CDR3 runs 15 residues. Trimming shortened V by 4 bases and J by 5 bases, and 17 bases separated the two germline ends. Per germline, CDR1 SGHTA and CDR2 FQGNSA. The CDR3, as DNA: TGTGCCAGCAGCTCAACAGGCGGGGCAGCATATGGCTACACCTTC. Protein: CASSSTGGAAYGYTF.

The V call is TRBV5-4, the J call TRBJ2-2; TRBD1 agrees at 9 bases. The junction had 4 bases not matched to a gene; V was cut back by 3 bases and J by 7 bases. This CDR3 is 14 amino acids long. Germline V CDR1 and CDR2: SGHNT, YYREEE (reference sequence). This CDR3 is CASSYGTGIGELFF. In DNA form, the CDR3 reads TGTGCCAGCAGCTACGGGACAGGGATCGGGGAGCTGTTTTTT.

This clone was recorded only once. The chain is built from TRBV2 and TRBJ2-1; TRBD2 agrees at 13 bases. The germline V gene encodes CDR1 SNHLY and CDR2 FYNNEI. This CDR3 contains 17 residues. The V and J ends lost 5 bases and 7 bases, in that order; junction bases with no gene match: 11. CDR3 nucleotide sequence: TGTGCCAGCAGTTCAGGACTAGCGGGAGCAAAGGATAATGAGCAGTTCTTC. Protein: CASSSGLAGAKDNEQFF.